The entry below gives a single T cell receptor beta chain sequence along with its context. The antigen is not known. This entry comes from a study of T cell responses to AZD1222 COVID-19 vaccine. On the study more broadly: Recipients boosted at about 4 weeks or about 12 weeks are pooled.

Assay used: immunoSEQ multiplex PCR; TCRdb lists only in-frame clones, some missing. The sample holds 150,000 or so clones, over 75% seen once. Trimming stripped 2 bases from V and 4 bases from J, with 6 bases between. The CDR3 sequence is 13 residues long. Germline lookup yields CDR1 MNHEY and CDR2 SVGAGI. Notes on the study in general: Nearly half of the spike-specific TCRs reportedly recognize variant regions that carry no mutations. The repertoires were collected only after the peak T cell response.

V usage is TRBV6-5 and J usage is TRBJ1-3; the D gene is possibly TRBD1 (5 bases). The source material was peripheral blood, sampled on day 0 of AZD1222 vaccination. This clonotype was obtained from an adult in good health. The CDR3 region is CASSYGDGNTIYF. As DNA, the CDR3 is TGTGCCAGCAGTTACGGGGACGGAAACACCATATATTTT.